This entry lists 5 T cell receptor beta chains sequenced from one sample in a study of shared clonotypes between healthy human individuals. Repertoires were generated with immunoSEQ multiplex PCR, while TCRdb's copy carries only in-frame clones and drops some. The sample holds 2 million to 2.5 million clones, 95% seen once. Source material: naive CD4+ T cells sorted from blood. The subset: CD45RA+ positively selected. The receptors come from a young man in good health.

The CDR3 nucleotides read TGTGCCAGCAGCTCCTTACCGACAGGGGCGGGTGGCTACACCTTC. It codes for CASSSLPTGAGGYTF. J is TRBJ1-2 and V is TRBV11-2; 8 nucleotides match TRBD1. CDR1 is SGHAT, CDR2 FQNNGV, per germline. The trim removed 4 bases at V and 7 bases at J, leaving 11 bases unmatched. There are 15 residues in the CDR3. The full variable domain, rest sourced from reference TRBV11-2 and TRBJ1-2, is EAGVAQSPRYKIIEKRQSVAFWCNPISGHATLYWYQQILGQGPKLLIQFQNNGVVDDSQLPKDRFSAERLKGVDSTLKIQPAKLEDSAVYLCASSSLPTGAGGYTFGSGTRLTVV.

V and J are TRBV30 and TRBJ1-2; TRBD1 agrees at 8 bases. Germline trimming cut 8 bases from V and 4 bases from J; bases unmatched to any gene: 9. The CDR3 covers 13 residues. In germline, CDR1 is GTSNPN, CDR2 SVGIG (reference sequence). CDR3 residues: CASSSDRAYGYTF. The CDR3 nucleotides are TGTGCCAGCAGCTCGGACAGGGCCTATGGCTACACCTTC. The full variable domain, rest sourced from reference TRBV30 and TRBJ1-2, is SQTIHQWPATLVQPVGSPLSLECTVEGTSNPNLYWYRQAAGRGLQLLFYSVGIGQISSEVPQNLSASRPQDRQFILSSKKLLLSDSGFYLCASSSDRAYGYTFGSGTRLTVV.

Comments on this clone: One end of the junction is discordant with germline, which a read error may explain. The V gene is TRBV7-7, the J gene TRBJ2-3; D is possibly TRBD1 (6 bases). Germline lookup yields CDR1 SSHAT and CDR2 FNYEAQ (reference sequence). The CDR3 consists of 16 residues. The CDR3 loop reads CASSLSGAFGTDTQYF. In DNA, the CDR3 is TGTGCTAGCAGCTTATCAGGGGCTTTTGGCACAGATACGCAGTATTTT.

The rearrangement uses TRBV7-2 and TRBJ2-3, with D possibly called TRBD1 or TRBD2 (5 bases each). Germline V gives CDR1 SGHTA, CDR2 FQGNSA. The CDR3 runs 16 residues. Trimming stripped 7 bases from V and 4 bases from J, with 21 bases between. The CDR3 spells CASTTVGVGRADTQYF. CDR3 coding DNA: TGTGCCAGCACCACAGTGGGGGTGGGAAGGGCAGATACGCAGTATTTT.

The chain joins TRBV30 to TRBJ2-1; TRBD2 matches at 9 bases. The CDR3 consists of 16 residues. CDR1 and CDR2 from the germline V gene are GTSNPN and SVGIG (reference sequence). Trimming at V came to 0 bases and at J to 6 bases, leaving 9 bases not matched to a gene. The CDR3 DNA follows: TGTGCCTGGAGTGTACAATGGCTAGCGGGGACCAATGAGCAGTTCTTC. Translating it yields CAWSVQWLAGTNEQFF.